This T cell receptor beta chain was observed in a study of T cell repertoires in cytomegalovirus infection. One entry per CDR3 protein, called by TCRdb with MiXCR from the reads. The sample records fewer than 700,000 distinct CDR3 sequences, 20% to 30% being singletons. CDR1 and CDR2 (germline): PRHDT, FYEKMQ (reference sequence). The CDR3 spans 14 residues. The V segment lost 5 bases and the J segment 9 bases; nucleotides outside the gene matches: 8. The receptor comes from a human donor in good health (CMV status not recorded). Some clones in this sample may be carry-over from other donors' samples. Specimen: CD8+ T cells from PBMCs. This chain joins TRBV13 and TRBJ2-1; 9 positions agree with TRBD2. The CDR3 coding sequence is TGTGCCAGCAGCAATAGCGGGGGAGAGGTTGAGCAGTTCTTC. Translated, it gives CASSNSGGEVEQFF.